This T cell receptor (beta chain) was documented in a study of CD8 T cells in ankylosing spondylitis. Study-level points and caveats: Some motif variants had been reported before (in reactive arthritis synovial fluid and blood). Blood from ankylosing spondylitis patients appeared to carry a characteristic roughly 8-variant TCR beta motif.

Libraries for TCR beta were made by quantitative 5'-RACE with molecular barcodes. TCRdb reprocessed the 5' RACE reads via MiXCR and lists one record per CDR3 protein. The data contain around 340,000 distinct CDR3 sequences, approximately 14% of them singletons. Concerning this clonotype itself: What it binds is not known.

Germline V gene lookup returns CDR1 DFQATT and CDR2 SNEGSKA (reference sequence). The CDR3 length is 15 residues. The V end lost 0 bases, the J end lost 4 bases, and 16 bases lay between the germline ends. The chain combines TRBV20-1 with TRBJ2-7; possibly TRBD2 for D (6 bases). The source is a male donor with ankylosing spondylitis or in good health (not recorded which). The specimen sequenced was blood, either unsorted or a sorted T cell fraction (not recorded which). CDR3 loop: CSARDAEVSGYEQYF. CDR3 in DNA: TGCAGTGCTAGAGATGCCGAGGTGAGCGGGTACGAGCAGTACTTC.